This T cell receptor (beta chain) stems from a study of blood T cell repertoires in COVID-19. Turning to the study itself: The United States, Italy and Spain supplied acute and convalescent COVID-19 samples. Sources were T cells, B-cell-depleted T cells, or PBMCs; the material itself was cDNA or gDNA.

Germline assignment: CDR1 KGHSH and CDR2 LQKENI. This CDR3 is 16 amino acids long. V lost 0 bases, J lost 2 bases, and 11 bases lay in between. Original handling: Nucleated cell counts were estimated from reference gene primer amplification. Profiling relied on immunoSEQ multiplex PCR, and the TCRdb table lists in-frame clones only, not all of them. V and J calls and clone size are given by that table; D and trimming were obtained from the DNA. Found here are 150,000 to 200,000 clones, 80% to 90% of them singletons; the top ten hold under 9.5%. This receptor was obtained from a man aged 50 to 60 with active or convalescent COVID-19. Sample: peripheral blood. The chain couples TRBV18 to TRBJ1-5; the D gene is possibly TRBD1 (5 bases). DNA of the CDR3: TGTGCCAGCTCACCACCAGGGGCTATTGGCAATCAGCCCCAGCATTTT. Translation: CASSPPGAIGNQPQHF.